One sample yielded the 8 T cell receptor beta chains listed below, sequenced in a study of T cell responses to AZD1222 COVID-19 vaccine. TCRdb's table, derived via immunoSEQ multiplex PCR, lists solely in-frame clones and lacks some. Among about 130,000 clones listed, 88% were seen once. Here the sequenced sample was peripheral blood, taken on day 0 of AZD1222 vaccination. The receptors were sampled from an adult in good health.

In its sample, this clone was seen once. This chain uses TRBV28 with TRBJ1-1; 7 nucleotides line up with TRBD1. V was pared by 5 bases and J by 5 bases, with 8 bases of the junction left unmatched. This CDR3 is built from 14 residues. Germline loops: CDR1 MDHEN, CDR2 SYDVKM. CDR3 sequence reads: CASSVETGRTEAFF. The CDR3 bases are TGTGCCAGCAGTGTCGAGACAGGGAGGACTGAAGCTTTCTTT.

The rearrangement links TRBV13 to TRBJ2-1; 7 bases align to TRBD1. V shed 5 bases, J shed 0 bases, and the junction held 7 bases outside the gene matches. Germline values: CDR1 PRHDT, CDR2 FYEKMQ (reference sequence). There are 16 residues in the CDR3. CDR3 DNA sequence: TGTGCCAGCAGCGTGACAGGGCGAAGCTCCTACAATGAGCAGTTCTTC. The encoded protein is CASSVTGRSSYNEQFF.

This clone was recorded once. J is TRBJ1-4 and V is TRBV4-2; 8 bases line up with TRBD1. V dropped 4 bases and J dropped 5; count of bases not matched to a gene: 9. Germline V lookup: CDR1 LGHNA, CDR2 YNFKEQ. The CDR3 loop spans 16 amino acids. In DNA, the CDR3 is TGTGCCAGCAGCCGTAACCCGGGACAGGAGAATGAAAAACTGTTTTTT. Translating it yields CASSRNPGQENEKLFF.

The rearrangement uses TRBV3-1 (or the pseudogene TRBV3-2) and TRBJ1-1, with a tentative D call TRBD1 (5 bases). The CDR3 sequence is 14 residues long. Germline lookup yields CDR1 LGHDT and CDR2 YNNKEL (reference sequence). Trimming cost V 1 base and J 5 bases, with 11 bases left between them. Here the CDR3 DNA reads TGTGCCAGCAGCCAAGGGGGGGGAGGGACTGAAGCTTTCTTT. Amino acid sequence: CASSQGGGGTEAFF.

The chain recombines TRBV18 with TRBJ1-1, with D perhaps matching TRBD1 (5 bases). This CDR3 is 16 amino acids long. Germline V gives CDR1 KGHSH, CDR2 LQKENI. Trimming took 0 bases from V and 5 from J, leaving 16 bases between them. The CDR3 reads CASSPPRLREGTEAFF. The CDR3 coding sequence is TGTGCCAGCTCACCACCTAGATTAAGGGAGGGGACTGAAGCTTTCTTT.

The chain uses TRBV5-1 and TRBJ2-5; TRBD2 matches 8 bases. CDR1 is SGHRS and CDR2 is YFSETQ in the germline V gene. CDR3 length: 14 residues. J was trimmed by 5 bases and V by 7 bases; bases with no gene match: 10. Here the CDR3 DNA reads TGCGCCAGCCGGGCACTACCGGGAGGGGAGACCCAGTACTTC. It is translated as CASRALPGGETQYF. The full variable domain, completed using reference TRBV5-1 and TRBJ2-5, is KAGVTQTPRYLIKTRGQQVTLSCSPISGHRSVSWYQQTPGQGLQFLFEYFSETQRNKGNFPGRFSGRQFSNSRSEMNVSTLELGDSALYLCASRALPGGETQYFGPGTRLLVL.

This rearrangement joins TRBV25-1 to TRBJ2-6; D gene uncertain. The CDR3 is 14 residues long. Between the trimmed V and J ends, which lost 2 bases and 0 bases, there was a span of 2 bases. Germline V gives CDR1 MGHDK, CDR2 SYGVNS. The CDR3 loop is CASSENSGANVLTF. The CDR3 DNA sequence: TGTGCCAGCAGTGAAAACTCTGGGGCCAACGTCCTGACTTTC.

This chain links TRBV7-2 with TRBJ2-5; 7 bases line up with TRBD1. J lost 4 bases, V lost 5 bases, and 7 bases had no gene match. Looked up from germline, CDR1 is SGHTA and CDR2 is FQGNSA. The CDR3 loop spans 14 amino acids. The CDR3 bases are TGTGCCAGCAGCCCCCAGGGGGTCGGAGAGACCCAGTACTTC. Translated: CASSPQGVGETQYF.